Below are 6 T cell receptor beta chains sequenced from a single sample in a study of shared clonotypes between healthy human individuals. In the naive CD8 group, cells lacked CD45RO and were positively selected for CCR7, so terminally differentiated effector memory CD45RA+ cells were left out. Sequenced by immunoSEQ multiplex PCR; TCRdb stores in-frame clones only, minus some. The sample holds around 1.9 million clones, just under 95% seen once. Material: naive CD8+ T cells from PBMCs. The receptors shown here come from a man in his late teens or twenties in good health. Some clones in this sample may be carry-over from other donors' samples.

The rearrangement links TRBV5-1 to TRBJ2-3; the match to TRBD1 covers 8 bases. This CDR3 is 14 amino acids long. Germline trimming cut 4 bases from V and 6 bases from J; bases unmatched to any gene: 7. Germline loops: CDR1 SGHRS, CDR2 YFSETQ. CDR3: CASSPPDRVDTQYF. In nucleotides, the CDR3 is TGCGCCAGCAGCCCCCCGGACAGGGTCGATACGCAGTATTTT.

The chain employs TRBV14 and TRBJ2-2; D is unclear. Germline V gene lookup returns CDR1 SGHDN and CDR2 FVKESK. The V end lost 3 bases, the J end lost 1 base, and 6 bases lay between the germline ends. This CDR3 is built from 14 residues. The CDR3 spells CASSHLRNTGELFF. In DNA, the CDR3 is TGTGCCAGCAGCCATCTGCGGAACACCGGGGAGCTGTTTTTT. Variable domain in full (rest from reference TRBV14 and TRBJ2-2): EAGVTQFPSHSVIEKGQTVTLRCDPISGHDNLYWYRRVMGKEIKFLLHFVKESKQDESGMPNNRFLAERTGGTYSTLKVQPAELEDSGVYFCASSHLRNTGELFFGEGSRLTVL.

J is TRBJ2-5 and V is TRBV11-2; 8 bases map to TRBD2. This CDR3 comprises 17 residues. J gave up 3 bases and V 5 bases, and 14 bases lay outside the gene matches. CDR1 and CDR2 from the germline V gene are SGHAT and FQNNGV. The CDR3 nucleotides read TGTGCCAGCAGCCCCCCCGCAGTAGCGGGGTTCAAAGAGACCCAGTACTTC. This translates into CASSPPAVAGFKETQYF.

Concerning this clone itself: At one boundary the junction diverges from the germline segment, which might be a read error. The V call is TRBV5-6, the J call TRBJ1-2; 7 bases line up with TRBD1. The germline CDR1 and CDR2 sequences are SGHDT and YYEEEE. This CDR3 comprises 13 residues. The CDR3 DNA sequence: TGTGCCAGCAGCTCATCGAACCAAGACCGGGACAGCTTC. As protein: CASSSSNQDRDSF.

The chain links TRBV7-9 to TRBJ2-7; no definite D call. The V end lost 6 bases, the J end lost 6 bases, and 12 bases lay between the germline ends. From germline, CDR1 is SEHNR and CDR2 FQNEAQ (reference sequence). The CDR3 totals 12 residues. The CDR3 sequence: CASRALSGEQYF. The CDR3 nucleotides are TGTGCCAGCAGGGCCCTTTCGGGCGAGCAGTACTTC. Drawing the rest from reference TRBV7-9 and TRBJ2-7, the complete variable domain is DTGVSQNPRHKITKRGQNVTFRCDPISEHNRLYWYRQTLGQGPEFLTYFQNEAQLEKSRLLSDRFSAERPKGSFSTLEIQRTEQGDSAMYLCASRALSGEQYFGPGTRLTVT.

Remarks on this clone: The same CDR3 also results from other DNA sequences found in this sample. The V call is TRBV4-1, the J call TRBJ2-3; no clear D gene. Trimming removed 0 bases at V and 2 bases at J, with 0 bases between. This CDR3 contains 12 residues. Looked up from germline, CDR1 is MGHRA and CDR2 is YSYEKL. Here the CDR3 reads CASSQDTDTQYF. The DNA of the CDR3 is TGCGCCAGCAGCCAAGACACAGATACGCAGTATTTT.